These T cell receptor beta chains were read from a single sample in a study of T cells in localized non-small cell lung cancer. Here immunoSEQ multiplex PCR was the method, and the copy in TCRdb shows in-frame clones only, minus some. The sample lists some 24,000 clones, roughly 86% occurring once. The source was peripheral blood, collected before any cancer treatment. These receptor sequences come from a male donor at least 60 years old with stage II squamous cell lung carcinoma. The CDR3 runs from the conserved cysteine through the conserved F or W. D genes are given only for firm matches. Clone size appears in some rows only: once, few, many, or a class for an expanded clone.

V,D,size,J,CDR3,DNA
TRBV2,-,-,TRBJ1-5,CASSESSWSNQPQHF,TGTGCCAGCAGTGAGTCTTCTTGGAGCAATCAGCCCCAGCATTTT
TRBV6-5,-,-,TRBJ2-3,CASIDPTDTQYF,TGTGCCAGCATCGATCCCACAGATACGCAGTATTTT
TRBV18,-,few,TRBJ2-1,CASSPRQTYNEQFF,TGTGCCAGCTCACCACGACAGACCTACAATGAGCAGTTCTTC
TRBV11-2,TRBD2,-,TRBJ2-5,CASSLDGTSEETQYF,TGTGCCAGCAGCTTAGATGGGACTAGCGAAGAGACCCAGTACTTC
TRBV19,-,-,TRBJ1-1,CASSTLQLNTEAFF,TGTGCCAGTAGTACACTGCAGCTGAACACTGAAGCTTTCTTT
TRBV6-5,-,-,TRBJ2-5,CASSYSNGLQETQYF,TGTGCCAGCAGTTACTCGAATGGACTGCAAGAGACCCAGTACTTC
TRBV7-2,-,-,TRBJ2-7,CASSLGTVSSYEQYF,TGTGCCAGCAGCTTAGGGACTGTGAGCTCCTACGAGCAGTACTTC
TRBV6-1,-,once,TRBJ2-5,CASSERGETQYF,TGTGCCAGCAGCGAACGGGGAGAGACCCAGTACTTC
TRBV7-2,TRBD2,-,TRBJ2-7,CASSTRGSGGTEQYF,TGTGCCAGCAGCACAAGGGGTAGCGGGGGGACGGAGCAGTACTTC
TRBV9,-,-,TRBJ1-1,CASSVAPENTEAFF,TGTGCCAGCAGCGTAGCACCAGAGAACACTGAAGCTTTCTTT
TRBV5-1,-,-,TRBJ2-7,CASSLIGTRPAEQYF,TGCGCCAGCAGCCTCATAGGGACCCGGCCCGCCGAGCAGTACTTC
TRBV5-1,TRBD1,-,TRBJ2-3,CASSLQGAMGTDTQYF,TGCGCCAGCAGCTTACAGGGGGCGATGGGCACAGATACGCAGTATTTT
TRBV19,-,once,TRBJ2-1,CASTRLGEQFF,TGTGCCAGTACGCGTCTAGGTGAGCAGTTCTTC
TRBV9,-,-,TRBJ2-3,CASSPRPLTDTQYF,TGTGCCAGCAGCCCTCGACCTCTTACAGATACGCAGTATTTT
TRBV29-1,-,-,TRBJ2-7,CSVTPGAAKLQYF,TGCAGCGTTACCCCAGGCGCCGCGAAGCTTCAGTACTTC
TRBV21-1,-,once,TRBJ2-1,CVWGLAGNNEQFF,TGTGTATGGGGGCTAGCGGGGAACAATGAGCAGTTCTTC
TRBV7-2,-,-,TRBJ2-3,CASSQIPDTQYF,TGTGCCAGCAGCCAAATACCAGATACGCAGTATTTT
TRBV7-9,-,-,TRBJ2-7,CASSLLTGGEQYF,TGTGCCAGCAGCTTGCTCACGGGCGGCGAGCAGTACTTC
TRBV29-1,-,-,TRBJ2-2,CSVESFRGTGELFF,TGCAGCGTTGAATCCTTTAGGGGCACCGGGGAGCTGTTTTTT
TRBV30,-,-,TRBJ1-5,CAWSTGLEQPQHF,TGTGCCTGGAGTACAGGGTTAGAGCAGCCCCAGCATTTT
TRBV28,-,-,TRBJ2-3,CALKGRSRTDTQYF,TGTGCCCTTAAGGGACGTTCCCGCACAGATACGCAGTATTTT
TRBV5-5,-,-,TRBJ2-5,CASSLGLLSKETQYF,TGTGCCAGCAGCTTGGGTCTACTCTCTAAAGAGACCCAGTACTTC
TRBV7-8,TRBD1,-,TRBJ1-5,CASSLADRGPSNQPQHF,TGTGCCAGCAGCTTAGCTGACAGGGGGCCAAGCAATCAGCCCCAGCATTTT
TRBV19,-,-,TRBJ2-5,CASSMGSRDGETQYF,TGTGCCAGTAGTATGGGGTCCAGGGATGGAGAGACCCAGTACTTC
TRBV18,-,-,TRBJ2-6,CASSPNNVLTF,TGTGCCAGCTCACCAAACAACGTCCTGACTTTC
TRBV19,-,-,TRBJ1-5,CASSRDVGSNQPQHF,TGTGCCAGTAGTAGGGACGTCGGGAGCAATCAGCCCCAGCATTTT
TRBV5-4,-,-,TRBJ2-7,CASSLYGSERYF,TGTGCCAGCAGCTTGTATGGGAGCGAGCGGTACTTC
TRBV29-1,TRBD1,-,TRBJ1-2,CSATRDRAGGYTF,TGCAGCGCTACCAGGGACAGGGCGGGCGGCTACACCTTC
TRBV5-8,TRBD1,-,TRBJ1-1,CASSLGKGQGARTEAFF,TGTGCCAGCAGCTTGGGGAAGGGACAGGGGGCGCGTACTGAAGCTTTCTTT
TRBV30,TRBD1,few,TRBJ1-1,CAWSVRGDRGHTEAFF,TGTGCCTGGAGTGTACGGGGGGACAGGGGCCACACTGAAGCTTTCTTT
TRBV6-6,-,-,TRBJ1-5,CASSYSTGPGPQHF,TGTGCCAGCAGTTACTCGACAGGCCCTGGGCCCCAGCATTTT
TRBV5-1,TRBD2,-,TRBJ2-3,CASSFGGGLAGDTQYF,TGCGCCAGCAGCTTTGGTGGGGGACTAGCGGGGGATACGCAGTATTTT
TRBV4-3,TRBD1,-,TRBJ2-7,CASSQDGGQGLYEQYF,TGCGCCAGCAGCCAAGATGGGGGACAGGGGCTCTACGAGCAGTACTTC
TRBV4-1,-,-,TRBJ1-2,CASSQASNFGNGYTF,TGCGCCAGCAGCCAAGCGTCCAACTTCGGAAATGGCTACACCTTC
TRBV7-9,-,-,TRBJ1-4,CASSLSNGFNEKLFF,TGTGCCAGCAGCTTAAGTAACGGATTTAATGAAAAACTGTTTTTT
TRBV5-1,-,-,TRBJ2-1,CASRPAGSYNEQFF,TGCGCCAGCAGGCCGGCGGGATCCTACAATGAGCAGTTCTTC
TRBV25-1,-,-,TRBJ1-3,CASRTGSGNTIYF,TGTGCCAGCAGGACGGGCTCTGGAAACACCATATATTTT
TRBV11-3,TRBD1,-,TRBJ2-7,CASSFDRAELKQYF,TGTGCCAGCAGCTTCGACAGGGCAGAGCTTAAGCAGTACTTC
TRBV28,-,-,TRBJ2-1,CASRVGLSNEQFF,TGTGCCAGCAGGGTCGGCCTCAGCAATGAGCAGTTCTTC
TRBV9,TRBD2,-,TRBJ2-3,CASSALAGGGVTDTQYF,TGTGCCAGCAGCGCCCTGGCGGGGGGGGGAGTCACAGATACGCAGTATTTT
TRBV12-5,-,-,TRBJ1-1,CASAPGSTEAFF,TGTGCTAGTGCGCCAGGGAGCACTGAAGCTTTCTTT
TRBV13,TRBD1,once,TRBJ2-7,CASSKANPGTGGYEQYF,TGTGCCAGCAGCAAAGCAAATCCCGGGACAGGGGGGTACGAGCAGTACTTC
TRBV28,-,-,TRBJ1-4,CASTDSSREKLFF,TGTGCCAGCACCGACAGCTCGCGGGAAAAACTGTTTTTT
TRBV12-5,TRBD2,-,TRBJ2-3,CASGSSGGAGADTQYF,TGTGCTAGTGGCTCTAGCGGGGGGGCTGGCGCAGATACGCAGTATTTT
TRBV5-6,TRBD1,-,TRBJ2-7,CASSLAGTGAYEQYF,TGTGCCAGCAGCTTGGCCGGGACAGGGGCCTACGAGCAGTACTTC
TRBV16,TRBD1,-,TRBJ1-5,CASSQSVGTGYTPGEPQHF,TGTGCCAGCAGCCAATCGGTGGGGACAGGCTACACGCCGGGGGAGCCCCAGCATTTT
TRBV21-1,-,-,TRBJ2-7,CASSKAPF,TGTGCCAGCAGCAAAGCGCCTTTC
TRBV6-5,-,-,TRBJ2-3,CASSYSSGESTDTQYF,TGTGCCAGCAGTTACTCGAGTGGGGAGTCCACAGATACGCAGTATTTT
TRBV28,TRBD1,once,TRBJ1-2,CASSLPTGELNGYTF,TGTGCCAGCAGTTTACCTACAGGGGAGCTTAATGGCTACACCTTC
TRBV6-4,-,-,TRBJ1-2,CASSDYPNYGYTF,TGTGCCAGCAGTGACTATCCCAACTATGGCTACACCTTC
TRBV28,-,-,TRBJ1-5,CASSLFGGGNQPQHF,TGTGCCAGCAGTTTATTTGGAGGAGGAAATCAGCCCCAGCATTTT
TRBV10-3,-,-,TRBJ2-1,CAIRTQKAYNEQFF,TGTGCCATCAGGACGCAAAAAGCCTACAATGAGCAGTTCTTC
TRBV16,-,-,TRBJ2-2,CASSIQGNSGELFF,TGTGCCAGCAGTATACAGGGCAACTCCGGGGAGCTGTTTTTT
TRBV27,-,once,TRBJ2-3,CASSSRPGAPQADTQYF,TGTGCCAGCAGTTCCCGGCCGGGGGCCCCCCAAGCAGATACGCAGTATTTT
TRBV5-6,-,-,TRBJ1-5,CASSLARAGQPQHF,TGTGCCAGCAGCCTGGCCAGGGCGGGACAGCCCCAGCATTTT
TRBV6-1,-,-,TRBJ1-5,CASSLPGDQPQHF,TGTGCCAGCAGTCTCCCGGGAGATCAGCCCCAGCATTTT
TRBV12-5,TRBD2,-,TRBJ2-5,CASGFRASGQETQYF,TGTGCTAGTGGTTTCCGGGCTAGCGGCCAAGAGACCCAGTACTTC
TRBV19,-,-,TRBJ2-3,CASRDRPTSADTQYF,TGTGCCAGTAGGGACAGGCCGACTAGCGCAGATACGCAGTATTTT
TRBV9,-,-,TRBJ1-1,CASSASRTQLNTEAFF,TGTGCCAGCAGCGCTTCCAGGACCCAATTGAACACTGAAGCTTTCTTT
TRBV5-1,TRBD1,-,TRBJ1-1,CASSAGGGNTEAFF,TGCGCCAGCAGCGCAGGGGGCGGAAACACTGAAGCTTTCTTT